The 30 T cell receptor beta chains below were found in one sample sequenced in a study of CD8+ T cells in alopecia areata. Treatment denoted: oral pan-JAK inhibitor, 5-10 mg twice daily. Extraction of RNA preceded its reverse transcription into cDNA, which served as the sequencing template. Sequenced by immunoSEQ multiplex PCR; TCRdb stores in-frame clones only, minus some. The sample has 90,000 to 150,000 clones; about 50% are singletons. The sample in question was CD4+ T cells sorted from blood, obtained at week 4, from a patient treated with tofacitinib. The receptors here all came from a human donor with alopecia areata.

The chain uses TRBV7-3 and TRBJ1-5; perhaps TRBD1 as D (5 bases). Germline lookup yields CDR1 SGHTA and CDR2 FQGTGA. The germline V and J ends were trimmed by 5 bases and 5 bases, with 16 bases remaining between them. This CDR3 has 15 residues. CDR3 residues: CASSRRQRTDQPQHF. CDR3 sequence (DNA): TGTGCCAGCAGCCGTAGACAGAGGACGGATCAGCCCCAGCATTTT.

V gene TRBV7-9 combines with J gene TRBJ1-1; D gene unclear. The germline V and J ends were trimmed by 3 bases and 4 bases, with 12 bases remaining between them. Germline V lookup: CDR1 SEHNR, CDR2 FQNEAQ (reference sequence). The CDR3 is made up of 14 amino acids. CDR3: CASSLLRGSTEAFF. DNA of the CDR3: TGTGCCAGCAGCTTGCTAAGAGGGTCCACTGAAGCTTTCTTT.

The J gene is TRBJ2-1, the V gene TRBV2, with unresolved D. Trimming pared 5 bases from V and 6 bases from J, leaving 20 bases between. The germline V gene has CDR1 SNHLY and CDR2 FYNNEI. The CDR3 totals 16 residues. The CDR3 DNA sequence: TGTGCCAGCAGTCCTGAGTTAGTAGTACAAAGCAATGAGCAGTTCTTC. This encodes CASSPELVVQSNEQFF.

This chain connects TRBV28 to TRBJ2-7; TRBD1 aligns across 11 bases. In germline, CDR1 is MDHEN, CDR2 SYDVKM. This CDR3 has 16 residues. The V segment lost 6 bases and the J segment 4 bases; nucleotides outside the gene matches: 11. The CDR3 protein is CASSPPRGQGAYEQYF. The CDR3 DNA is TGTGCCAGCAGCCCCCCTCGCGGACAGGGGGCATACGAGCAGTACTTC.

V gene TRBV9 combines with J gene TRBJ2-7; 7 positions match TRBD1. Per germline, CDR1 SGDLS and CDR2 YYNGEE. With V trimmed by 0 bases and J by 5 bases, 2 bases remained unmatched. The CDR3 consists of 13 residues. CDR3 bases: TGTGCCAGCAGCGTAGGACAGGGTGACGAGCAGTACTTC. It is translated as CASSVGQGDEQYF.

The chain joins TRBV5-6 to TRBJ2-2; 7 bases align to TRBD1. The germline V gene has CDR1 SGHDT and CDR2 YYEEEE. The trim removed 4 bases at V and 0 bases at J, leaving 6 bases unmatched. CDR3 length: 16 amino acids. CDR3 nucleotides: TGTGCCAGCAGCCGAAACAGGGGATCGAACACCGGGGAGCTGTTTTTT. Its translation is CASSRNRGSNTGELFF. The full variable domain, rest sourced from reference TRBV5-6 and TRBJ2-2, is DAGVTQSPTHLIKTRGQQVTLRCSPKSGHDTVSWYQQALGQGPQFIFQYYEEEERQRGNFPDRFSGHQFPNYSSELNVNALLLGDSALYLCASSRNRGSNTGELFFGEGSRLTVL.

J is TRBJ2-5 and V is TRBV29-1; D may correspond to TRBD1 or TRBD2 (6 bases each). CDR1 and CDR2 from the germline V gene are SQVTM and ANQGSEA. The CDR3 is 11 amino acids. Trimming pared 8 bases from V and 4 bases from J, leaving 11 bases between. CDR3 nucleotides: TGCAGCTCGGGGGCTTTAGAGACCCAGTACTTC. Translated: CSSGALETQYF.

This clone is a singleton in its sample. V usage is TRBV25-1 and J usage is TRBJ2-2; 8 bases are shared with TRBD1. Germline V CDR1 and CDR2: MGHDK, SYGVNS. After removal of 2 bases from V and 5 bases from J, the junction contained 4 bases not matched to a gene. The length of the CDR3 is 15 residues. The CDR3 loop is CASSETQGATGELFF. CDR3 sequence (DNA): TGTGCCAGCAGTGAAACCCAGGGGGCAACCGGGGAGCTGTTTTTT. The complete variable domain, with remaining parts taken from reference TRBV25-1 and TRBJ2-2, reads EADIYQTPRYLVIGTGKKITLECSQTMGHDKMYWYQQDPGMELHLIHYSYGVNSTEKGDLSSESTVSRIRTEHFPLTLESARPSHTSQYLCASSETQGATGELFFGEGSRLTVL.

This clone was picked up one time. This sequence joins TRBV4-1 and TRBJ2-2, with D tentatively TRBD1 (6 bases). Germline CDR1 is MGHRA and CDR2 is YSYEKL. CDR3 length: 18 residues. Trimming removed 7 bases from V and 2 bases from J, with 23 bases in between. CDR3 in DNA: TGCGCCAGCACCACTTTCCCCTCAGGGGCCCGTAACACCGGGGAGCTGTTTTTT. It translates to CASTTFPSGARNTGELFF.

This clone has more than one count but fewer than ten. The chain links TRBV30 to TRBJ2-3; D possibly corresponds to TRBD2 (6 bases). V lost 0 bases and J 1 base, leaving 11 bases between the germline ends. The CDR3 sequence is 15 residues long. Germline V gene data show CDR1 as GTSNPN and CDR2 as SVGIG (reference sequence). The CDR3 sequence is CAWSVGGMRTDTQYF. CDR3 nucleotide sequence: TGTGCCTGGAGTGTTGGGGGGATGCGCACAGATACGCAGTATTTT.

The rearrangement links TRBV19 to TRBJ2-1; TRBD1 might be the D (5 bases). The CDR3 runs 18 residues. V was clipped by 3 bases and J by 2 bases, with 20 bases between them. The germline CDR1 and CDR2 sequences are LNHDA and SQIVND (reference sequence). The CDR3 loop reads CASSIGRVVSTTYNEQFF. In DNA, the CDR3 is TGTGCCAGTAGTATCGGCAGGGTGGTTTCAACAACCTACAATGAGCAGTTCTTC.

The V gene is TRBV18, the J gene TRBJ1-5; D uncertain. The CDR3 spans 13 residues. Trimming cost V 5 bases and J 3 bases, with 8 bases left between them. The germline gives CDR1 KGHSH, CDR2 LQKENI. The CDR3 DNA reads as TGTGCCAGCTCAGGGAGAACCAATCAGCCCCAGCATTTT. Translated: CASSGRTNQPQHF.

This chain links TRBV5-1 with TRBJ1-5; no firm D call. V was pared by 4 bases and J by 5 bases, with 13 bases between. Germline V CDR1 and CDR2: SGHRS, YFSETQ. The CDR3 spans 14 residues. This chain's CDR3 is CASSTTPADQPQHF. DNA for the CDR3: TGCGCCAGCAGCACGACACCCGCGGATCAGCCCCAGCATTTT. Based on the CDR3 plus reference TRBV5-1 and TRBJ1-5, the full variable domain is KAGVTQTPRYLIKTRGQQVTLSCSPISGHRSVSWYQQTPGQGLQFLFEYFSETQRNKGNFPGRFSGRQFSNSRSEMNVSTLELGDSALYLCASSTTPADQPQHFGDGTRLSIL.

This clone was counted only a few times. J is TRBJ1-2 and V is TRBV7-2; the D gene is possibly TRBD1 (6 bases). The germline gives CDR1 SGHTA, CDR2 FQGNSA. V lost 5 bases, J lost 0 bases, and 7 bases lay in between. The CDR3 spans 13 residues. The CDR3 DNA sequence: TGTGCCAGCAGCGGACAGACTAACTATGGCTACACCTTC. This sequence encodes CASSGQTNYGYTF.

This clone was recorded a few times. This chain links TRBV2 with TRBJ2-2; 7 nucleotides align to TRBD1. CDR3 length: 14 amino acids. The germline V gene encodes CDR1 SNHLY and CDR2 FYNNEI. With V trimmed by 6 bases and J by 1 base, 2 bases remained unmatched. CDR3 protein: CASRGDRNTGELFF. The CDR3 DNA sequence: TGTGCCAGCAGGGGGGACAGGAACACCGGGGAGCTGTTTTTT. Variable domain in full (rest from reference TRBV2 and TRBJ2-2): EPEVTQTPSHQVTQMGQEVILRCVPISNHLYFYWYRQILGQKVEFLVSFYNNEISEKSEIFDDQFSVERPDGSNFTLKIRSTKLEDSAMYFCASRGDRNTGELFFGEGSRLTVL.

In this sample, this clone turned up a few times. This chain connects TRBV5-4 to TRBJ1-4; TRBD1 might be the D (5 bases). This CDR3 is built from 14 residues. Per germline, CDR1 SGHNT and CDR2 YYREEE (reference sequence). Trimming stripped 4 bases from V and 6 bases from J, with 13 bases between. The CDR3 DNA is TGTGCCAGCAGCCCCGGGACCTCCTATGAAAAACTGTTTTTT. Its protein product is CASSPGTSYEKLFF.

The CDR3 loop is CSVDQGVYTGELFF. CDR3 nucleotide sequence: TGCAGCGTTGACCAGGGGGTATATACCGGGGAGCTGTTTTTT. The chain links TRBV29-1 to TRBJ2-2; 7 nucleotides align to TRBD1. The V gene's germline CDR1 is SQVTM and CDR2 ANQGSEA. The CDR3 is 14 amino acids. Trimming removed 3 bases from V and 5 bases from J; junction bases left unmatched: 6.

A few counts support this clone. This chain joins TRBV19 and TRBJ2-1; D is possibly TRBD2 (5 bases). This CDR3 is 16 amino acids long. The V gene's germline CDR1 is LNHDA and CDR2 SQIVND (reference sequence). V lost 6 bases, J lost 5 bases, and 20 bases lay in between. The CDR3 sequence: CASSIGRWPTNNEQFF. DNA of the CDR3: TGTGCCAGTAGCATTGGGAGATGGCCCACCAACAATGAGCAGTTCTTC.

The rearrangement links TRBV6-5 to TRBJ2-5, with D perhaps TRBD1 (6 bases). The DNA end is a closer match to TRBJ2-7, so the J assignment may be wrong. The length of the CDR3 is 15 residues. Germline values: CDR1 MNHEY, CDR2 SVGAGI. As DNA, the CDR3 is TGTGCCAGCAGTTACCAACAGGGTAGCTCCTACGAGCAGTACTTC. The encoded protein is CASSYQQGSSYEQYF.

Only one count was recorded for this clone. The rearrangement joins TRBV30 to TRBJ1-5; maybe TRBD1 (6 bases). CDR1 and CDR2 (germline): GTSNPN, SVGIG (reference sequence). V dropped 1 base and J dropped 5 bases, with 9 bases sitting between them. This CDR3 comprises 13 residues. CDR3: CAWSAGAHQPQHF. CDR3 nucleotide sequence: TGTGCCTGGAGTGCAGGGGCCCATCAGCCCCAGCATTTT.

This clone was recorded at least ten times. J is TRBJ2-2 and V is TRBV7-2, with D possibly being TRBD1 or TRBD2 (6 bases each). Germline V CDR1 and CDR2: SGHTA, FQGNSA. Deletions cut 5 bases from V and 8 bases from J, with 15 bases between. CDR3 size: 14 residues. In DNA form, the CDR3 reads TGTGCCAGCAGCGATGCACCGGGGGCGGGGGAGCTGTTTTTT. It yields the protein CASSDAPGAGELFF.

This rearrangement joins TRBV6-1 to TRBJ2-1; TRBD1 might be the D (7 bases). Trimming removed 6 bases at V and 9 bases at J, with 21 bases between. The CDR3 contains 15 residues. Germline CDR1 is MNHNS and CDR2 is SASEGT. The CDR3 protein is CASRAGGSGVGEQFF. CDR3 sequence (DNA): TGTGCCAGCAGGGCAGGGGGGAGTGGGGTAGGTGAGCAGTTCTTC.

The rearrangement uses TRBV6-1 and TRBJ2-1; 9 bases line up with TRBD1. V gave up 6 bases and J gave up 8 bases; unmatched junction bases: 8. Per germline, CDR1 MNHNS and CDR2 SASEGT. The CDR3 loop spans 14 amino acids. This chain's CDR3 is CASSNRGLSDEQFF. DNA of the CDR3: TGTGCCAGCAGCAACAGGGGGCTGAGTGATGAGCAGTTCTTC.

This clone was observed many times. This chain joins TRBV28 and TRBJ1-2; unclear D gene. CDR3 size: 13 residues. CDR1 is MDHEN, CDR2 SYDVKM, per germline. Deletions cut 6 bases from V and 9 bases from J, with 17 bases between. CDR3 in DNA: TGTGCCAGCAGAACACACTCAGTCTTTAGCTACACCTTC. This translates into CASRTHSVFSYTF.

This clone was counted only a few times. The V call is TRBV7-9, the J call TRBJ1-4; D might be TRBD1 (5 bases). CDR3 length: 15 amino acids. Germline V gene data show CDR1 as SEHNR and CDR2 as FQNEAQ (reference sequence). Trimming pared 6 bases from V and 4 bases from J, leaving 15 bases between. This CDR3 reads CASSPLGQINEKLFF. In nucleotides, the CDR3 is TGTGCCAGCAGTCCCTTGGGGCAGATTAATGAAAAACTGTTTTTT.

V is TRBV29-1 and J is TRBJ2-7; TRBD1 matches 9 bases. Trimming at V came to 4 bases and at J to 1 base, leaving 2 bases not matched to a gene. This CDR3 has 13 amino acids. Germline V lookup: CDR1 SQVTM, CDR2 ANQGSEA. This CDR3 reads CSVGTGVSYEQYF. The DNA for the CDR3 is TGCAGCGTTGGGACAGGGGTATCCTACGAGCAGTACTTC.

The V and J genes are TRBV29-1 and TRBJ2-1; D gene ambiguous. The V end lost 7 bases, the J end lost 5 bases, and 15 bases lay between the germline ends. This CDR3 region has 13 residues. Germline lookup yields CDR1 SQVTM and CDR2 ANQGSEA. In nucleotides, the CDR3 is TGCAGCGCCAAGGATTCGATCAACAATGAGCAGTTCTTC. Protein sequence: CSAKDSINNEQFF.

The gene calls are TRBV9 and TRBJ1-2, with D tentatively TRBD1 (5 bases). Trimming stripped 0 bases from V and 3 bases from J, with 9 bases between. The CDR3 is made up of 14 amino acids. Germline V gives CDR1 SGDLS, CDR2 YYNGEE. CDR3 loop: CASSVGGEHYGYTF. Written as DNA, the CDR3 is TGTGCCAGCAGCGTAGGAGGGGAACACTATGGCTACACCTTC. The full variable domain, in which reference TRBV9 and TRBJ1-2 provide the parts outside the CDR3, is DSGVTQTPKHLITATGQRVTLRCSPRSGDLSVYWYQQSLDQGLQFLIQYYNGEERAKGNILERFSAQQFPDLHSELNLSSLELGDSALYFCASSVGGEHYGYTFGSGTRLTVV.

This clone showed up just once. The chain employs TRBV7-2 and TRBJ2-7; D may correspond to TRBD1 or TRBD2 (5 bases each). CDR3 length: 14 amino acids. Germline loops: CDR1 SGHTA, CDR2 FQGNSA. The V and J ends lost 1 base and 6 bases respectively, with 13 bases between them. The CDR3 here is CASSLGLWGIEQYF. The CDR3 nucleotides read TGTGCCAGCAGCTTAGGTCTTTGGGGGATCGAGCAGTACTTC. Combining the CDR3 with reference TRBV7-2 and TRBJ2-7 gives the whole variable domain GAGVSQSPSNKVTEKGKDVELRCDPISGHTALYWYRQSLGQGLEFLIYFQGNSAPDKSGLPSDRFSAERTGGSVSTLTIQRTQQEDSAVYLCASSLGLWGIEQYFGPGTRLTVT.

V is TRBV9 and J is TRBJ1-2, with D possibly TRBD1 on 5 matching bases. Trimming shortened V by 0 bases and J by 8 bases, and 14 bases separated the two germline ends. Germline V gene sequence: CDR1 SGDLS, CDR2 YYNGEE. CDR3 length equals 14 residues. This CDR3 is CASSVGGGEGGYTF. CDR3 nucleotide sequence: TGTGCCAGCAGCGTAGGTGGAGGGGAAGGAGGCTACACCTTC. Full variable domain (rest looked up from reference TRBV9 and TRBJ1-2): DSGVTQTPKHLITATGQRVTLRCSPRSGDLSVYWYQQSLDQGLQFLIQYYNGEERAKGNILERFSAQQFPDLHSELNLSSLELGDSALYFCASSVGGGEGGYTFGSGTRLTVV.